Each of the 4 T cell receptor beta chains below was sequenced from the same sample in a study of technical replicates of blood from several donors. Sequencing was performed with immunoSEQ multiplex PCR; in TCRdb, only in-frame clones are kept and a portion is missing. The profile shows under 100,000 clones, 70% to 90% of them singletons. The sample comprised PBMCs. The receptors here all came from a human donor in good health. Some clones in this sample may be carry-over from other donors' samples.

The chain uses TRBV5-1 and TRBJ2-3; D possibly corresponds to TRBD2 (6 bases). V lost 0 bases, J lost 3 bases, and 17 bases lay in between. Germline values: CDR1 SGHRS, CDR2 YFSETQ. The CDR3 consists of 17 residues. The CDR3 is CASSLGGPSVGTDTQYF. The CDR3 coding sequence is TGCGCCAGCAGCTTGGGGGGACCTAGCGTAGGTACAGATACGCAGTATTTT.

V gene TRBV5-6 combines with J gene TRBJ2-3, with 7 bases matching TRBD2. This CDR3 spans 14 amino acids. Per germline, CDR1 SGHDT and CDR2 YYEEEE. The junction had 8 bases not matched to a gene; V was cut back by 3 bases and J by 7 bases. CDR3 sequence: CASSSDGRWNTQYF. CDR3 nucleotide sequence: TGTGCCAGCAGCTCCGACGGGAGGTGGAATACGCAGTATTTT.

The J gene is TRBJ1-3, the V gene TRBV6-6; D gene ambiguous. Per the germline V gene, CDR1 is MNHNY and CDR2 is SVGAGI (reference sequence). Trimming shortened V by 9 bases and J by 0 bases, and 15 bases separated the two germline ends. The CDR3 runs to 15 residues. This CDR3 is CASGSYQDSGNTIYF. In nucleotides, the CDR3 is TGTGCCAGTGGGAGTTACCAGGACTCTGGAAACACCATATATTTT.

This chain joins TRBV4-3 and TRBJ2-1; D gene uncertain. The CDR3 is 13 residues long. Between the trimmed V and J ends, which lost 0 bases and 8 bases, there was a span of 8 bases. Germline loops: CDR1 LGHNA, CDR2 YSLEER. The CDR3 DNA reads TGCGCCAGCAGCCAAGATGTGGGCCATGAGCAGTTCTTC. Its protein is CASSQDVGHEQFF.